Listed below are T cell receptor beta chains from one sample, sequenced in a study of T cells in Graves' hyperthyroidism and ophthalmopathy. TCRdb used MiXCR to reprocess the multiplex PCR reads, holding one entry per CDR3 protein. Among hundreds of thousands of distinct CDR3 sequences listed, roughly a quarter were seen once. Sequenced input: blood. These receptor sequences come from a woman aged 25 to 39 with Graves' ophthalmopathy. The CDR3 runs from the conserved cysteine through the conserved F or W. Each record gives: J gene, clone size, D gene, V gene, CDR3 protein, CDR3 DNA. D genes are given only for firm matches. The size of a clone is reported for some rows only, either as once, few or many, or as a class for expanded clones.

J gene: TRBJ2-7; clone size: many; D gene: -; V gene: TRBV7-9; CDR3 protein: CASGPSSYEQYF; CDR3 DNA: TGTGCCAGCGGACCTAGCTCCTACGAGCAGTACTTC
J gene: TRBJ2-7; clone size: many; D gene: -; V gene: TRBV28; CDR3 protein: CASSLSGEAYEQYF; CDR3 DNA: TGTGCCAGCAGTTTATCGGGGGAGGCCTACGAGCAGTACTTC
J gene: TRBJ2-4; clone size: -; D gene: -; V gene: TRBV4-2; CDR3 protein: CASSQASTTGNKAKNIQYF; CDR3 DNA: TGTGCCAGCAGCCAAGCCTCGACGACAGGAAACAAAGCCAAAAACATTCAGTACTTC
J gene: TRBJ2-2; clone size: -; D gene: TRBD2; V gene: TRBV7-8; CDR3 protein: CASTEKDLGLAGIGELFF; CDR3 DNA: TGTGCCAGCACCGAAAAAGATCTGGGACTAGCGGGGATTGGGGAGCTGTTTTTT
J gene: TRBJ2-5; clone size: many; D gene: -; V gene: TRBV6-5; CDR3 protein: CASSYWGRGLQETQYF; CDR3 DNA: TGTGCCAGCAGTTACTGGGGGAGGGGGTTACAAGAGACCCAGTACTTC
J gene: TRBJ2-7; clone size: -; D gene: TRBD1; V gene: TRBV20-1; CDR3 protein: CSARDDRVYEQYF; CDR3 DNA: TGCAGTGCTAGAGATGACAGGGTGTACGAGCAGTACTTC
J gene: TRBJ2-7; clone size: -; D gene: TRBD1; V gene: TRBV18; CDR3 protein: CATVRGTGGNLPLEQYF; CDR3 DNA: TGTGCCACCGTGAGAGGGACAGGGGGCAATCTACCGCTCGAGCAGTACTTC
J gene: TRBJ2-7; clone size: many; D gene: -; V gene: TRBV25-1; CDR3 protein: CASSESGTSSPSYEQYF; CDR3 DNA: TGTGCCAGCAGTGAATCCGGGACGAGCTCCCCCTCCTACGAGCAGTACTTC
J gene: TRBJ1-2; clone size: few; D gene: -; V gene: TRBV5-1; CDR3 protein: CASSFWTVNYGYTF; CDR3 DNA: TGCGCCAGCAGCTTCTGGACAGTTAACTATGGCTACACCTTC
J gene: TRBJ2-7; clone size: few; D gene: -; V gene: TRBV27; CDR3 protein: CASSSGHQVYEQYF; CDR3 DNA: TGTGCCAGCAGTTCGGGACACCAAGTGTACGAGCAGTACTTC
J gene: TRBJ1-2; clone size: -; D gene: -; V gene: TRBV9; CDR3 protein: CASSVTGQPIYGFTF; CDR3 DNA: TGTGCCAGCAGCGTAACAGGACAGCCGATCTATGGCTTCACCTTC
J gene: TRBJ1-1; clone size: many; D gene: -; V gene: TRBV30; CDR3 protein: CAWSPSRGGMNTEAFF; CDR3 DNA: TGTGCCTGGAGCCCTTCTCGTGGAGGAATGAACACTGAAGCTTTCTTT
J gene: TRBJ1-2; clone size: few; D gene: -; V gene: TRBV12-5; CDR3 protein: CASGLSGYGYTF; CDR3 DNA: TGTGCTAGTGGTTTGTCCGGTTATGGCTACACCTTC
J gene: TRBJ1-3; clone size: few; D gene: -; V gene: TRBV12-3/TRBV12-4; CDR3 protein: CASSFRRDLSGNTIYF; CDR3 DNA: TGTGCCAGCAGTTTTAGGCGGGACCTCTCTGGAAACACCATATATTTT
J gene: TRBJ2-2; clone size: -; D gene: -; V gene: TRBV2; CDR3 protein: CASSYPTAGGDTGELFF; CDR3 DNA: TGTGCCAGCAGTTACCCCACAGCAGGTGGGGACACCGGGGAGCTGTTTTTT
J gene: TRBJ2-2; clone size: many; D gene: TRBD1; V gene: TRBV19; CDR3 protein: CASTRQGLDTGELFF; CDR3 DNA: TGTGCCAGTACTCGACAGGGTTTGGACACCGGGGAGCTGTTTTTT
J gene: TRBJ1-1; clone size: many; D gene: -; V gene: TRBV6-1; CDR3 protein: CASSGAATMNTEAFF; CDR3 DNA: TGTGCCAGCAGTGGGGCAGCCACCATGAACACTGAAGCTTTCTTT
J gene: TRBJ2-7; clone size: -; D gene: -; V gene: TRBV6-2/TRBV6-3; CDR3 protein: CASSYIYSYEQYF; CDR3 DNA: TGTGCCAGCAGTTACATCTACTCCTACGAGCAGTACTTC
J gene: TRBJ2-5; clone size: -; D gene: TRBD2; V gene: TRBV12-3/TRBV12-4; CDR3 protein: CASSSPTSGGHQETQYF; CDR3 DNA: TGTGCCAGCAGTTCCCCCACTAGCGGGGGCCACCAAGAGACCCAGTACTTC
J gene: TRBJ1-1; clone size: -; D gene: TRBD1; V gene: TRBV11-2; CDR3 protein: CASSSLGQSAAFF; CDR3 DNA: TGTGCCAGCAGCTCTCTGGGACAGAGCGCAGCTTTCTTT
J gene: TRBJ1-2; clone size: -; D gene: TRBD1; V gene: TRBV5-1; CDR3 protein: CASRRTGGEAPYGYTF; CDR3 DNA: TGCGCCAGCAGACGGACAGGGGGCGAAGCACCGTATGGCTACACCTTC
J gene: TRBJ2-4; clone size: few; D gene: -; V gene: TRBV15; CDR3 protein: CATSTGKLAKNIQYF; CDR3 DNA: TGTGCCACCAGCACGGGAAAACTAGCCAAAAACATTCAGTACTTC
J gene: TRBJ2-7; clone size: few; D gene: -; V gene: TRBV6-1; CDR3 protein: CASSERGLYEQYF; CDR3 DNA: TGTGCCAGCAGTGAGCGGGGTCTCTACGAGCAGTACTTC
J gene: TRBJ1-2; clone size: many; D gene: -; V gene: TRBV7-2; CDR3 protein: CASSLSGEGYTF; CDR3 DNA: TGTGCCAGCAGCTTATCAGGGGAAGGCTACACCTTC
J gene: TRBJ1-5; clone size: -; D gene: -; V gene: TRBV2; CDR3 protein: CASSWDTNQPQHF; CDR3 DNA: TGTGCCAGCAGTTGGGACACTAATCAGCCCCAGCATTTT
J gene: TRBJ2-5; clone size: -; D gene: TRBD2; V gene: TRBV12-3/TRBV12-4; CDR3 protein: CASRASAGLQETQYF; CDR3 DNA: TGTGCCAGCAGGGCTTCAGCGGGGCTTCAAGAGACCCAGTACTTC
J gene: TRBJ2-6; clone size: many; D gene: TRBD1; V gene: TRBV30; CDR3 protein: CAGTATGANVLTF; CDR3 DNA: TGTGCCGGGACAGCAACTGGGGCCAACGTCCTGACTTTC
J gene: TRBJ2-5; clone size: many; D gene: -; V gene: TRBV29-1; CDR3 protein: CSVEDGETEQETQYF; CDR3 DNA: TGCAGCGTTGAAGATGGCGAGACAGAGCAAGAGACCCAGTACTTC
J gene: TRBJ2-5; clone size: many; D gene: TRBD1; V gene: TRBV15; CDR3 protein: CATSRDLGQGGWETQYF; CDR3 DNA: TGTGCCACCAGCAGAGATCTCGGACAGGGAGGTTGGGAGACCCAGTACTTC
J gene: TRBJ1-1; clone size: -; D gene: -; V gene: TRBV6-1; CDR3 protein: CAKDTEGSAFF; CDR3 DNA: TGTGCCAAAGACACGGAGGGATCAGCTTTCTTT
J gene: TRBJ1-1; clone size: many; D gene: -; V gene: TRBV5-1; CDR3 protein: CASSLGASDAEAFF; CDR3 DNA: TGCGCCAGCAGCTTGGGCGCGTCCGACGCTGAAGCTTTCTTT
J gene: TRBJ2-2; clone size: few; D gene: -; V gene: TRBV20-1; CDR3 protein: CSASRGGNTGELFF; CDR3 DNA: TGCAGTGCTAGTAGGGGGGGAAACACCGGGGAGCTGTTTTTT
J gene: TRBJ2-5; clone size: -; D gene: -; V gene: TRBV9; CDR3 protein: CASTLGGQTQETQYF; CDR3 DNA: TGTGCCAGCACCCTAGGGGGGCAAACCCAAGAGACCCAGTACTTC
J gene: TRBJ2-7; clone size: few; D gene: -; V gene: TRBV4-1; CDR3 protein: CASSQGTRPDEQYF; CDR3 DNA: TGCGCCAGCAGCCAAGGGACCCGGCCCGACGAGCAGTACTTC
J gene: TRBJ2-5; clone size: -; D gene: -; V gene: TRBV12-3/TRBV12-4; CDR3 protein: CASSSRHTRVGETQYF; CDR3 DNA: TGTGCCAGCAGTTCGCGACACACCAGGGTTGGAGAGACCCAGTACTTC
J gene: TRBJ1-2; clone size: -; D gene: -; V gene: TRBV12-3/TRBV12-4; CDR3 protein: CATGKVGSDGYTF; CDR3 DNA: TGTGCCACCGGAAAGGTGGGGTCCGATGGCTACACCTTC
J gene: TRBJ2-7; clone size: -; D gene: -; V gene: TRBV5-1; CDR3 protein: CASSLEPGPYEQYF; CDR3 DNA: TGCGCCAGCAGCTTGGAACCGGGGCCCTACGAGCAGTACTTC
J gene: TRBJ2-5; clone size: many; D gene: TRBD2; V gene: TRBV29-1; CDR3 protein: CSVRGSQETQYF; CDR3 DNA: TGCAGCGTGCGGGGGAGCCAAGAGACCCAGTACTTC
J gene: TRBJ2-1; clone size: -; D gene: TRBD2; V gene: TRBV13; CDR3 protein: CASSFLTSGGANEQFF; CDR3 DNA: TGTGCCAGCAGCTTCTTGACTAGCGGGGGGGCGAATGAGCAGTTCTTC
J gene: TRBJ2-2; clone size: few; D gene: -; V gene: TRBV6-5; CDR3 protein: CASSSPGASNTGELFF; CDR3 DNA: TGTGCCAGCAGTTCGCCTGGAGCTTCGAACACCGGGGAGCTGTTTTTT
J gene: TRBJ1-2; clone size: -; D gene: -; V gene: TRBV6-1; CDR3 protein: CASSPIGDYGYTF; CDR3 DNA: TGTGCCAGCAGTCCCATCGGGGACTATGGCTACACCTTC